These T cell receptor beta chains were read from a single sample in a study of blood T cell repertoires in COVID-19. TCRdb's table, derived via immunoSEQ multiplex PCR, lists solely in-frame clones and lacks some. Among around 280,000 clones, around nine tenths were seen once, and the ten largest hold under 7%. Sequencing was carried out using PBMCs or T cells enriched from blood (not recorded which). These receptors were collected from a woman between 35 and 50 years old who had recovered from COVID-19. Both conserved end residues are part of each CDR3. D genes are given only for firm matches. Size tells how often a clone was seen (once, few, many) or the class of an expanded clone, and some rows leave it out.

J,size,V,D,CDR3,DNA
TRBJ1-5,few,TRBV9,.,CASSVGGGGTLREPQHF,TGTGCCAGCAGCGTAGGTGGTGGGGGCACCCTGAGGGAGCCCCAGCATTTT
TRBJ2-7,.,TRBV28,.,CASSPIAEYEQYF,TGTGCCAGCAGTCCAATAGCGGAATACGAGCAGTACTTC
TRBJ1-5,.,TRBV2,.,CASGSRDQPQHF,TGTGCCAGCGGTTCCCGGGATCAGCCCCAGCATTTT
TRBJ1-1,.,TRBV28,TRBD1,CASSSDRAGTEAFF,TGTGCCAGCAGTTCAGACAGGGCTGGCACTGAAGCTTTCTTT
TRBJ1-2,.,TRBV19,TRBD1,CASTRDRRYGYTF,TGTGCCAGTACCCGGGACAGGCGGTATGGCTACACCTTC
TRBJ1-2,.,TRBV5-1,.,CASSLATALYGYTF,TGCGCCAGCAGCTTGGCTACAGCTCTTTATGGCTACACCTTC
TRBJ2-7,.,TRBV28,TRBD2,CASRSREGGSEQYF,TGTGCCAGCAGGTCCCGGGAGGGGGGGAGCGAGCAGTACTTC
TRBJ2-1,.,TRBV15,TRBD2,CATSRGRGGANNEQFF,TGTGCCACCAGCAGAGGTCGGGGGGGGGCTAACAATGAGCAGTTCTTC
TRBJ2-1,.,TRBV7-2,.,CASSAGTLTYNEQFF,TGTGCCAGCAGCGCCGGGACTCTAACCTACAATGAGCAGTTCTTC
TRBJ2-1,.,TRBV9,.,CASSFLSSRNEQFF,TGTGCCAGCAGCTTCCTCTCCTCGCGGAATGAGCAGTTCTTC
TRBJ1-2,.,TRBV28,.,CASGGGDYGYTF,TGTGCCAGCGGCGGCGGTGACTATGGCTACACCTTC
TRBJ2-7,.,TRBV7-5,.,CARSRLVARGLAGVYEQYF,TGTGCCAGAAGCCGGCTCGTGGCCCGGGGACTAGCGGGAGTCTACGAGCAGTACTTC
TRBJ1-2,.,TRBV28,.,CASSSRRQLYGYTF,TGTGCCAGCAGTTCCCGCCGACAGCTCTATGGCTACACCTTC
TRBJ2-3,.,TRBV28,TRBD2,CASTLAGVATDTQYF,TGTGCCAGCACCCTAGCGGGAGTGGCTACGGATACGCAGTATTTT
TRBJ2-5,once,TRBV2,.,CASSPERETQYF,TGTGCCAGCAGTCCCGAGCGGGAGACCCAGTACTTC
TRBJ1-2,.,TRBV27,.,CASTGLASYGYTF,TGTGCCAGCACTGGGCTTGCCTCCTATGGCTACACCTTC
TRBJ1-4,.,TRBV6-5,TRBD1,CASTPTGSNEKLFF,TGTGCCAGCACTCCGACAGGGTCTAATGAAAAACTGTTTTTT
TRBJ1-4,.,TRBV2,TRBD1,CASRTGTGLEKLFF,TGTGCCAGCAGGACCGGGACAGGGCTCGAAAAACTGTTTTTT
TRBJ2-7,.,TRBV27,.,CASSSAYEQYF,TGTGCCAGCAGTTCCGCCTACGAGCAGTACTTC
TRBJ2-6,.,TRBV7-3,.,CASSLMAQPSGANVLTF,TGTGCCAGCAGCTTGATGGCACAACCCTCTGGGGCCAACGTCCTGACTTTC
TRBJ2-7,once,TRBV6-5,.,CASSRDLTYEQYF,TGTGCCAGCAGTCGGGACTTAACCTACGAGCAGTACTTC
TRBJ2-3,.,TRBV25-1,.,CASSAPTGDTQYF,TGTGCCAGCAGTGCGCCGACAGGAGATACGCAGTATTTT
TRBJ2-7,.,TRBV9,TRBD1,CASSTGQAAYEQYF,TGTGCCAGCAGCACAGGACAGGCCGCCTACGAGCAGTACTTC
TRBJ1-5,.,TRBV27,.,CASSFGRGAVDNQPQHF,TGTGCCAGCAGTTTCGGGAGGGGCGCGGTGGACAATCAGCCCCAGCATTTT
TRBJ1-1,.,TRBV27,TRBD1,CASSTIPGQDTEAFF,TGTGCCAGCAGTACAATACCGGGACAGGACACTGAAGCTTTCTTT
TRBJ2-3,.,TRBV6-2/TRBV6-3,TRBD2,CASSSATTSGRYTQYF,TGTGCCAGCAGTTCCGCAACGACTAGCGGGAGATATACGCAGTATTTT
TRBJ2-3,few,TRBV4-3,TRBD2,CASSQLAGGDKDTQYF,TGCGCCAGCAGCCAACTAGCGGGAGGAGATAAAGATACGCAGTATTTT
TRBJ2-1,.,TRBV24-1,TRBD2,CATSDSIAGGYINEQFF,TGTGCCACCAGTGACTCTATAGCGGGAGGCTACATCAATGAGCAGTTCTTC
TRBJ2-1,.,TRBV7-7,.,CASSLMSRHEQFF,TGTGCTAGCAGCTTAATGTCTAGACATGAGCAGTTCTTC
TRBJ2-1,.,TRBV4-1,.,CASSPDIGSVYNEQFF,TGCGCCAGCAGCCCAGATATCGGTAGCGTGTACAATGAGCAGTTCTTC
TRBJ2-2,.,TRBV28,.,CASSFPPGGRVTGELFF,TGTGCCAGCAGTTTCCCCCCCGGGGGGCGAGTCACCGGGGAGCTGTTTTTT
TRBJ2-1,.,TRBV7-3,.,CASSLRPGSYNEQFF,TGTGCCAGCAGCTTAAGGCCGGGAAGCTACAATGAGCAGTTCTTC
TRBJ1-3,.,TRBV18,TRBD1,CASCRDSGSGNTIYF,TGTGCCAGCTGTAGGGACAGCGGCTCTGGAAACACCATATATTTT
TRBJ1-5,.,TRBV7-9,.,CASSLAQGPNQPQHF,TGTGCCAGCAGCTTAGCCCAGGGTCCCAATCAGCCCCAGCATTTT
TRBJ2-1,few,TRBV28,TRBD1,CASSSTGINEQFF,TGTGCCAGCAGTTCGACAGGGATTAATGAGCAGTTCTTC
TRBJ2-1,.,TRBV3-1/TRBV3-2,TRBD2,CASSHSSGRGGHEQFF,TGTGCCAGCAGCCACTCTAGCGGGAGGGGTGGGCATGAGCAGTTCTTC
TRBJ1-1,.,TRBV28,.,CASSSGNTEAFF,TGTGCCAGCAGTTCGGGGAACACTGAAGCTTTCTTT
TRBJ1-2,once,TRBV7-2,TRBD1,CASSSGQAVKNYGYTF,TGTGCCAGCAGCTCCGGACAGGCCGTAAAGAACTATGGCTACACCTTC
TRBJ2-1,.,TRBV5-1,.,CASSLGSGINEQFF,TGCGCCAGCAGCTTAGGTTCAGGCATCAATGAGCAGTTCTTC
TRBJ2-5,.,TRBV2,TRBD1,CASSAGGQETQYF,TGTGCCAGCAGTGCAGGGGGCCAAGAGACCCAGTACTTC
TRBJ2-7,many,TRBV5-4,.,CASSQEGGYEQYF,TGTGCCAGCAGCCAAGAAGGGGGCTACGAGCAGTACTTC
TRBJ2-4,.,TRBV6-4,.,CASSDSGRSGIQYF,TGTGCCAGCAGTGACTCGGGCCGGTCTGGCATTCAGTACTTC
TRBJ1-1,.,TRBV5-1,.,CASSLDQGSRVFGAFF,TGCGCCAGCAGCTTGGATCAGGGGAGCAGAGTTTTTGGAGCTTTCTTT
TRBJ1-1,once,TRBV5-4,.,CASSLIGGRVNTEAFF,TGTGCCAGCAGCTTGATCGGGGGGCGGGTGAACACTGAAGCTTTCTTT
TRBJ2-2,once,TRBV24-1,.,CATSYRQGGNGELFF,TGTGCCACCAGCTACAGGCAGGGAGGTAACGGGGAGCTGTTTTTT
TRBJ1-5,.,TRBV5-1,.,CASPGIRYSNQPQHF,TGCGCCAGCCCAGGGATTCGTTATAGCAATCAGCCCCAGCATTTT
TRBJ2-1,.,TRBV7-7,TRBD2,CASSPSSGRTHEQFF,TGTGCTAGCAGCCCGTCTAGCGGGAGGACCCATGAGCAGTTCTTC
TRBJ1-2,.,TRBV3-1/TRBV3-2,.,CASSPQGSPYGYTF,TGTGCCAGCAGCCCCCAGGGTAGCCCCTATGGCTACACCTTC
TRBJ2-5,once,TRBV7-2,TRBD2,CASSLGFSSGRETQYF,TGTGCCAGCAGCTTAGGTTTTTCTAGCGGAAGGGAGACCCAGTACTTC
TRBJ2-3,.,TRBV7-3,.,CASSAGLAPGSTDTQYF,TGTGCCAGCAGCGCCGGACTCGCTCCGGGGAGCACAGATACGCAGTATTTT
TRBJ2-1,few,TRBV5-1,TRBD2,CASSLLGGGNEQFF,TGCGCCAGCAGCTTGTTGGGCGGGGGTAATGAGCAGTTCTTC
TRBJ2-3,once,TRBV30,TRBD2,CAWSVAGYTDTQYF,TGTGCCTGGAGTGTAGCGGGATACACAGATACGCAGTATTTT
TRBJ1-1,.,TRBV7-9,.,CASSLGTATMNTEAFF,TGTGCCAGCAGCTTAGGGACAGCAACCATGAACACTGAAGCTTTCTTT